This T cell receptor (beta chain) was retrieved from a study of blood T cells in healthy people across ages. CDR3 length: 15 residues. Germline CDR1 is DFQATT and CDR2 is SNEGSKA (reference sequence). V was pared by 0 bases and J by 6 bases, with 6 bases of the junction left unmatched. For the second PCR, which ran for about 6 to 11 cycles, a sample-barcoded 5' primer and a J-beta primer mix were used. TCRdb processed the 5' RACE reads anew with MiXCR; each CDR3 protein has one entry. This sample has over 950,000 distinct CDR3 sequences, with roughly 50% found just once. With respect to this clonotype: Its antigen is still unknown.

Overall study findings and caveats: The fall in TCR beta diversity per million T cells was roughly linear with age. Naive T cell percentage and TCR beta diversity correlated strongly.

Specimen: blood. The chain combines TRBV20-1 with TRBJ1-5, with 9 bases identical to TRBD1. This clonotype was obtained from a woman in her sixties or seventies in good health. The CDR3 DNA reads as TGCAGTGCTAGAGATAGGGACAGGGTTGGTCAGCCCCAGCATTTT. This translates into CSARDRDRVGQPQHF.